Presented here are 18 T cell receptor beta chains from one specimen sequenced in a study of cytomegalovirus exposure and HLA in healthy donors. The PCR was carried out with 60 Vbeta primers and 13 Jbeta primers. Sequencing was performed with immunoSEQ multiplex PCR; in TCRdb, only in-frame clones are kept and a portion is missing. The data show some 98,000 clones, approximately 80% seen once. Sequencing was done on a sample of PBMCs. Source of these receptors: a female donor in good health and CMV-seronegative.

The rearrangement links TRBV15 to TRBJ2-7; D might be TRBD1 (6 bases). The germline V gene has CDR1 LNHNV and CDR2 YYDKDF (reference sequence). The V and J ends lost 5 bases and 2 bases respectively, with 13 bases between them. The CDR3 extends over 14 amino acids. The CDR3 region is CATSRRTEPYEQYF. In nucleotides, the CDR3 is TGTGCCACCAGCCGACGGACAGAACCCTACGAGCAGTACTTC. The full variable domain, rest sourced from reference TRBV15 and TRBJ2-7, is DAMVIQNPRYQVTQFGKPVTLSCSQTLNHNVMYWYQQKSSQAPKLLFHYYDKDFNNEADTPDNFQSRRPNTSFCFLDIRSPGLGDTAMYLCATSRRTEPYEQYFGPGTRLTVT.

This chain joins TRBV29-1 and TRBJ1-3, with D perhaps matching TRBD1 (6 bases). This CDR3 spans 14 amino acids. Trimming removed 6 bases at V and 2 bases at J, with 14 bases between. Germline-derived CDR1 and CDR2 are SQVTM and ANQGSEA. CDR3 in amino acids: CSVVDRTPGNTIYF. The CDR3 DNA sequence: TGCAGCGTAGTAGACAGGACACCTGGAAACACCATATATTTT.

The rearrangement links TRBV5-1 to TRBJ2-5, with TRBD2 matching 7 bases. CDR1 is SGHRS, CDR2 YFSETQ, per germline. This CDR3 has 13 residues. Unmatched junction bases numbered 3, after V lost 5 bases and J lost 2 bases. Here the CDR3 reads CASRGREQETQYF. CDR3 DNA sequence: TGCGCCAGCAGAGGGAGGGAACAAGAGACCCAGTACTTC.

This clone has a single count. The chain couples TRBV2 to TRBJ1-3, with D possibly matching TRBD1 (6 bases). Germline CDR1 reads SNHLY; CDR2 reads FYNNEI. V was shortened by 5 bases and J by 2 bases, with 10 bases between the two germline ends. This CDR3 is 14 amino acids long. The DNA of the CDR3 is TGTGCCAGCAGTACCGGGACACCTGGAAACACCATATATTTT. Translation gives CASSTGTPGNTIYF.

This chain connects TRBV5-1 to TRBJ2-5, with D possibly being TRBD1 (5 bases). This CDR3 is 15 amino acids long. V was trimmed by 2 bases and J by 3 bases, leaving 14 bases between them. CDR1 is SGHRS, CDR2 YFSETQ, per germline. CDR3 sequence: CASSFSATAKETQYF. CDR3 nucleotides: TGCGCCAGCAGCTTCTCAGCGACAGCTAAAGAGACCCAGTACTTC.

V and J are TRBV5-4 and TRBJ2-7, with 8 bases aligning to TRBD1. CDR3 length: 14 amino acids. Germline V lookup: CDR1 SGHNT, CDR2 YYREEE (reference sequence). Trimming cost V 8 bases and J 6 bases; bases outside gene matches: 13. The DNA for the CDR3 is TGTGCCAGTTCAGACAGGGGTCGGATAGGCGAGCAGTACTTC. Protein: CASSDRGRIGEQYF.

The rearrangement links TRBV19 to TRBJ1-1; 9 bases agree with TRBD1. The germline V gene encodes CDR1 LNHDA and CDR2 SQIVND (reference sequence). CDR3 size: 16 residues. With V trimmed by 10 bases and J by 1 base, 13 bases remained unmatched. The CDR3 coding sequence is TGTGCCACTACAGGGGGCGTCTGGATTCCGAACACTGAAGCTTTCTTT. It codes for CATTGGVWIPNTEAFF. Based on the CDR3 plus reference TRBV19 and TRBJ1-1, the full variable domain is DGGITQSPKYLFRKEGQNVTLSCEQNLNHDAMYWYRQDPGQGLRLIYYSQIVNDFQKGDIAEGYSVSREKKESFPLTVTSAQKNPTAFYLCATTGGVWIPNTEAFFGQGTRLTVV.

This clone has just one count. The V gene is TRBV5-6, the J gene TRBJ2-5; D perhaps matches TRBD2 (6 bases). The germline V gene encodes CDR1 SGHDT and CDR2 YYEEEE. This CDR3 has 18 amino acids. The germline V and J ends were trimmed by 1 base and 4 bases, with 23 bases remaining between them. CDR3 bases: TGTGCCAGCAGCTTGTCACCGAGGAGCGGGTGGTTCCGAGAGACCCAGTACTTC. Protein: CASSLSPRSGWFRETQYF.

This clone appeared a few times. The chain joins TRBV9 to TRBJ2-5; no reliable D call. The CDR3 totals 15 residues. V lost 0 bases, J lost 1 base, and 10 bases lay in between. The germline CDR1 and CDR2 sequences are SGDLS and YYNGEE. CDR3 in DNA: TGTGCCAGCAGCGTAGGAGCCCTACCCCAAGAGACCCAGTACTTC. Translation gives CASSVGALPQETQYF.

This clone was observed a handful of times. The chain links TRBV5-4 to TRBJ1-2; 8 positions agree with TRBD1. The CDR3 has 13 amino acids. The germline CDR1 and CDR2 sequences are SGHNT and YYREEE (reference sequence). Trimming removed 0 bases from V and 8 bases from J; junction bases left unmatched: 3. The CDR3 reads CASSLGTGRGYTF. CDR3 coding DNA: TGTGCCAGCAGCTTGGGGACAGGGAGGGGCTACACCTTC.

The V and J genes are TRBV30 and TRBJ2-1, with D maybe TRBD2 (6 bases). Trimming cost V 4 bases and J 4 bases, with 11 bases left between them. This CDR3 is 13 amino acids long. CDR1 GTSNPN and CDR2 SVGIG come from the germline V gene (reference sequence). DNA of the CDR3: TGTGCCTGGACGGGGGACCTTTACAATGAGCAGTTCTTC. It encodes CAWTGDLYNEQFF.

This chain links TRBV7-9 with TRBJ2-5; tentative D call: TRBD1 (5 bases). V was trimmed by 5 bases and J by 2 bases, leaving 18 bases between them. The V gene's germline CDR1 is SEHNR and CDR2 FQNEAQ (reference sequence). The CDR3 loop spans 16 amino acids. CDR3 protein: CASSTDSTRRQETQYF. For the CDR3, the DNA is TGTGCCAGCAGCACAGACAGTACCCGACGTCAAGAGACCCAGTACTTC.

This clone was seen a few times. V is TRBV6-5 and J is TRBJ2-7; 7 nucleotides agree with TRBD2. Looked up from germline, CDR1 is MNHEY and CDR2 is SVGAGI. The length of the CDR3 is 15 residues. Losses at the gene ends were 0 bases for V and 6 bases for J; bases not matched to a gene: 8. The CDR3 spells CASSYSGGAQGEQYF. The CDR3 DNA reads TGTGCCAGCAGTTACTCGGGAGGGGCCCAAGGCGAGCAGTACTTC.

In DNA form, the CDR3 reads TGTGCCAGTAGTATAGAAGCGGGGACTAATCCGAGAGGGACCCAGTACTTC. This gives the protein CASSIEAGTNPRGTQYF. The gene calls are TRBV19 and TRBJ2-5; 7 nucleotides match TRBD2. The CDR3 is made up of 17 amino acids. Germline trimming cut 0 bases from V and 7 bases from J; bases unmatched to any gene: 14. Germline values: CDR1 LNHDA, CDR2 SQIVND (reference sequence).

The V and J genes are TRBV4-1 and TRBJ2-2; 7 nucleotides match TRBD1. The trim removed 1 base at V and 8 bases at J, leaving 10 bases unmatched. CDR1 MGHRA and CDR2 YSYEKL come from the germline V gene. This CDR3 is built from 16 residues. This CDR3 is CASSQVQAGGKGELFF. The CDR3 nucleotides are TGCGCCAGCAGCCAAGTTCAAGCAGGGGGTAAAGGGGAGCTGTTTTTT.

The CDR3 bases are TGTGCCAGCAGTTTATTGGCGCAGGGGGTGGCTGAAGCTTTCTTT. Its translation is CASSLLAQGVAEAFF. V usage is TRBV28 and J usage is TRBJ1-1; 7 bases line up with TRBD1. V lost 1 base and J lost 6; bases outside the gene matches: 8. The CDR3 runs 15 residues. CDR1 is MDHEN, CDR2 SYDVKM, per germline.

The CDR3 DNA reads TGTGCCAGCAGTTGGACTGAGGAAAAACTGTTTTTT. This codes for CASSWTEEKLFF. The gene calls are TRBV28 and TRBJ1-4, with D uncertain. Germline V gives CDR1 MDHEN, CDR2 SYDVKM. The length of the CDR3 is 12 residues. The V end lost 4 bases, the J end lost 8 bases, and 8 bases lay between the germline ends.

This clone appeared a single time. CDR3 region: CASSPPLAGSTDTQYF. CDR3 bases: TGTGCCAGCTCACCACCACTAGCGGGGAGCACAGATACGCAGTATTTT. This chain joins TRBV18 and TRBJ2-3, with 10 bases that match TRBD2. This CDR3 contains 16 residues. Unmatched junction bases numbered 0, after V lost 0 bases and J lost 0 bases. The germline V gene encodes CDR1 KGHSH and CDR2 LQKENI.